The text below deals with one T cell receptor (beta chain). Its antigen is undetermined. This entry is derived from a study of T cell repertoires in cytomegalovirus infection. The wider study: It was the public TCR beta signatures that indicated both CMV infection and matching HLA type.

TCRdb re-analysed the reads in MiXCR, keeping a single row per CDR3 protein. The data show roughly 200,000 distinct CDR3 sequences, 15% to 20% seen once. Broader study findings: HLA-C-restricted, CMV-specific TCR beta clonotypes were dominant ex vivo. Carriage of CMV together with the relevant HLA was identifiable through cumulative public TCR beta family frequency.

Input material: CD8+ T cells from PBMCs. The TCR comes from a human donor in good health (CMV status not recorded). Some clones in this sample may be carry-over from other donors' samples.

The CDR3 spells CASSLSLRTYEQYF. For the CDR3, the DNA is TGTGCCAGCAGCTTATCGCTGAGGACCTACGAGCAGTACTTC. The chain is built from TRBV7-6 and TRBJ2-7; D is unresolved. The V and J ends lost 2 bases and 2 bases respectively, with 10 bases between them. In germline, CDR1 is SGHVS, CDR2 FNYEAQ. The CDR3 has 14 residues.